This T cell receptor beta chain was found in a study of T cells in localized non-small cell lung cancer. The table lists this clone with a count of one. Its target is not known. Repertoires were generated with immunoSEQ multiplex PCR, while TCRdb's copy carries only in-frame clones and drops some. The profile shows more than 100,000 clones, 70% to 90% of them singletons. Notes on the study in general: For the top 100 tumor clones, a median roughly 56 also appeared in adjacent lung.

Germline loops: CDR1 GTSNPN, CDR2 SVGIG (reference sequence). The CDR3 is 15 amino acids. With 0 bases removed from V and 0 bases from J, the gap between germline ends came to 9 bases. This clonotype was obtained from a female donor older than 55 with stage I lung adenocarcinoma. Sequenced material: peripheral blood, taken before any cancer treatment. The chain carries TRBV30 and TRBJ1-3; the D is unclear. The CDR3 protein is CAWSVRRGSGNTIYF. In DNA form, the CDR3 reads TGTGCCTGGAGTGTACGGCGCGGCTCTGGAAACACCATATATTTT. Drawing the rest from reference TRBV30 and TRBJ1-3, the complete variable domain is SQTIHQWPATLVQPVGSPLSLECTVEGTSNPNLYWYRQAAGRGLQLLFYSVGIGQISSEVPQNLSASRPQDRQFILSSKKLLLSDSGFYLCAWSVRRGSGNTIYFGEGSWLTVV.